The 12 T cell receptor beta chains listed next were all sequenced from one sample in a study of regulatory T cells in long-lasting Graves disease. Documented time point: newly diagnosed GD, antithyroid drugs for less than 3 months. The TCR library used RNA extracted from PBMCs. HTBI primers from iRepertoire and Arm-PCR of CDR3 regions yielded the TCR beta libraries. TCRdb itself ran the multiplex PCR reads through MiXCR, one entry per CDR3 protein. The table lists over 500,000 distinct CDR3 sequences, about 16% of them singletons. A further study also used this sample, focusing on T cells in Graves' hyperthyroidism and ophthalmopathy.

The sample here was peripheral blood mononuclear cells (PBMCs), taken at new diagnosis, from a patient treated with antithyroid drugs. All receptors derive from a woman aged 25 to 45 with Graves disease.

This chain links TRBV4-1 with TRBJ2-2; D gene uncertain. From germline, CDR1 is MGHRA and CDR2 YSYEKL. Trimming pared 1 base from V and 1 base from J, leaving 7 bases between. The CDR3 extends over 15 amino acids. DNA for the CDR3: TGCGCCAGCAGCCAAGGAGTCGAGAACACCGGGGAGCTGTTTTTT. It specifies CASSQGVENTGELFF.

This clonotype was counted a few times. This may stem from a read error, because a much larger clone lies one nucleotide away. V gene TRBV28 combines with J gene TRBJ1-1; D is perhaps TRBD1 (5 bases). The V end lost 3 bases, the J end lost 0 bases, and 23 bases lay between the germline ends. This CDR3 is 19 amino acids long. The germline V gene encodes CDR1 MDHEN and CDR2 SYDVKM. The CDR3 nucleotides are TGTGCCAGCAGTTTGGGGGGTACAAGGGCTGCGGGATTGAACACTGAAGCTTTCTTT. Encoded protein: CASSLGGTRAAGLNTEAFF.

A single count supports this clonotype. A much larger clone differs by one base, so this may be a read error. This CDR3 is CVSGVRTDTQYF. CDR3 DNA sequence: TGTGTCAGCGGGGTCCGCACAGATACGCAGTATTTT. The chain carries TRBV2 and TRBJ2-3, with 7 nucleotides matching TRBD2. The CDR3 runs to 12 residues. The V gene's germline CDR1 is SNHLY and CDR2 FYNNEI.

The V call is TRBV6-9, the J call TRBJ1-1, with 12 bases identical to TRBD1. The CDR3 covers 15 residues. CDR1 MNHGY and CDR2 SVAAGI come from the germline V gene. With 3 bases clipped from V and 11 bases from J, the junction kept 10 bases outside the gene matches. This CDR3 reads CASSYTGTGGSRAFF. The DNA of the CDR3 is TGTGCCAGCAGTTACACCGGGACAGGGGGCAGTAGGGCTTTCTTT.

To note about this clonotype: This may be a read error: a much more frequent sequence differs by one nucleotide. The chain employs TRBV7-2 and TRBJ1-6; possible D gene TRBD1, 5 bases. Germline values: CDR1 SGHTA, CDR2 FQGNSA. The CDR3 loop spans 14 amino acids. The DNA of the CDR3 is TGTGCCAGCAGCACGACAGCGGGGAATTCACCCCCCCACTTT. Translated: CASSTTAGNSPPHF.

This clonotype was detected once. This chain uses TRBV11-2 with TRBJ2-2; 9 bases match TRBD1. The germline CDR1 and CDR2 sequences are SGHAT and FQNNGV. The CDR3 totals 14 residues. V lost 5 bases to trimming and J lost 7 bases; unmatched junction nucleotides: 5. In DNA, the CDR3 is TGTGCCAGCAGCGGACAGGGGAGGGGCGGGGAGCTGTTTTTT. Amino acids: CASSGQGRGGELFF. The full variable domain, in which reference TRBV11-2 and TRBJ2-2 provide the parts outside the CDR3, is EAGVAQSPRYKIIEKRQSVAFWCNPISGHATLYWYQQILGQGPKLLIQFQNNGVVDDSQLPKDRFSAERLKGVDSTLKIQPAKLEDSAVYLCASSGQGRGGELFFGEGSRLTVL.

This clonotype was detected only a few times. The chain joins TRBV20-1 to TRBJ1-2, with 9 nucleotides matching TRBD1. There are 13 residues in the CDR3. J lost 7 bases, V lost 3 bases, and 6 bases had no gene match. The germline V gene has CDR1 DFQATT and CDR2 SNEGSKA (reference sequence). CDR3 amino acids: CSASETGGVGYTF. In DNA form, the CDR3 reads TGCAGTGCTAGTGAGACAGGGGGTGTTGGCTACACCTTC.

This clonotype was detected ten times or more. The rearrangement uses TRBV7-2 and TRBJ2-7, with TRBD1 identical over 8 bases. The CDR3 extends over 15 amino acids. The ends lost 2 bases at V and 3 bases at J; junction bases unmatched: 6. The germline V gene encodes CDR1 SGHTA and CDR2 FQGNSA. CDR3 loop: CASSLPDRAVYEQYF. The DNA of the CDR3 is TGTGCCAGCAGCTTACCGGACAGGGCGGTCTACGAGCAGTACTTC.

This clonotype was counted at least ten times. CDR3 nucleotides: TGTGCCAGCACTAGCGGGAGCTACGAGCAGTACTTC. Translating gives CASTSGSYEQYF. The chain uses TRBV2 and TRBJ2-7, with 10 positions matching TRBD2. Germline lookup yields CDR1 SNHLY and CDR2 FYNNEI. With V trimmed by 7 bases and J by 3 bases, 0 bases remained unmatched. The CDR3 consists of 12 residues.

Turning to this clonotype: A much bigger clone sits one base away, suggesting this may be a read error. This chain connects TRBV20-1 to TRBJ1-5; D remains unclear. Germline V gene data show CDR1 as DFQATT and CDR2 as SNEGSKA (reference sequence). The CDR3 covers 15 residues. DNA for the CDR3: TGCAGAGCTAGAGATGAGGGAGTTTTGCATCAGCCCCAGCATTTT. Its protein product is CRARDEGVLHQPQHF.

At least ten counts were recorded for this clonotype. The gene calls are TRBV3-1 and TRBJ2-5; D unresolved. Germline CDR1 is LGHDT and CDR2 is YNNKEL (reference sequence). V was clipped by 8 bases and J by 4 bases, with 8 bases between them. This CDR3 has 11 amino acids. In nucleotides, the CDR3 is TGTGCCAGCGTTTCGTTAGAGACCCAGTACTTC. It is translated as CASVSLETQYF.

Only a few counts were recorded for this clonotype. The chain combines TRBV7-9 with TRBJ1-2, with 7 positions matching TRBD1. The CDR3 extends over 17 amino acids. From germline, CDR1 is SEHNR and CDR2 FQNEAQ (reference sequence). The junction had 13 bases not matched to a gene; V was cut back by 5 bases and J by 1 base. CDR3 loop: CASSLTAGGAGNYGYTF. Written as DNA, the CDR3 is TGTGCCAGCAGCCTGACGGCAGGGGGTGCGGGTAACTATGGCTACACCTTC.